This T cell receptor beta chain appears in the sequencing data of a study of blood T cells in healthy people across ages. At the level of the study: Template switching caught about one barcoded beta molecule for each two T cells. Regarding the study as a whole: With unsorted PBMCs, a conclusive comparison of naive versus antigen-experienced cells was not possible.

The sample providers were healthy Caucasian people from Russia, aged about 6 to 95. Details on this clonotype: No antigen is known for it.

Combining a sample-barcoded 5' primer with a J-beta primer mix, a second PCR ran for about 7 to 11 cycles. Through a template-switch adaptor with 12 random nucleotides, each cDNA molecule received a tag. TCRdb processed the 5' RACE reads anew with MiXCR; each CDR3 protein has one entry. The sample has some 1.6 million distinct CDR3 sequences; 34% are singletons. Between the trimmed V and J ends, which lost 4 bases and 5 bases, there was a span of 14 bases. The V gene's germline CDR1 is LGHDT and CDR2 YNNKEL (reference sequence). The CDR3 length is 14 residues. V is TRBV3-1 and J is TRBJ2-5, with D perhaps matching TRBD2 (5 bases). The sequence derives from a woman younger than 45 in good health. Sequencing was carried out using blood. The CDR3 region has the DNA TGTGCCAGCAGCCGAAGGAGCGGTACGGAGACCCAGTACTTC. It specifies CASSRRSGTETQYF.